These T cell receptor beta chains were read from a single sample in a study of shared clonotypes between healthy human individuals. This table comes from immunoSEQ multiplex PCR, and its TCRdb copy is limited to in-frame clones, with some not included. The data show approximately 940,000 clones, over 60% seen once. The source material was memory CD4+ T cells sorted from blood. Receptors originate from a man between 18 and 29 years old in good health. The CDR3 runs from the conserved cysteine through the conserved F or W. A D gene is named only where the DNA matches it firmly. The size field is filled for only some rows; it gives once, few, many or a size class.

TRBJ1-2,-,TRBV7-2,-,TGTGCCAGCAGCGTCTCGGGTGGCGCAAAGATTTATGGCTACACCTTC,CASSVSGGAKIYGYTF
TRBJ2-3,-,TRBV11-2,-,TGTGCCAGCAGCCCTCGACGGGGGGCTAGTGATACGCAGTATTTT,CASSPRRGASDTQYF
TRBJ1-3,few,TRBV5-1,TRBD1,TGCGCCAGCAGCGGCCAACAGGGGTCCTCCTCTGGAAACACCATATATTTT,CASSGQQGSSSGNTIYF
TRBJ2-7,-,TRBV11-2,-,TGTGCCAGCAGCTTCGCCGGGACAAATACCCACCACGAGCAGTACTTC,CASSFAGTNTHHEQYF
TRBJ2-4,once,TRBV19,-,TGTGCCAGTAGCCCGGAGGGGCAGAAAAACATTCAGTACTTC,CASSPEGQKNIQYF
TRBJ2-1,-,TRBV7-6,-,TGTGCCAGCAGCTTTCGCAGCGCCGTCAGGCATGAGCAGTTCTTC,CASSFRSAVRHEQFF
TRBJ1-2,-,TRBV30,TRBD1,TGTGCCTGGAGTCGGGACAGCTTTCTTGGCTACACCTTC,CAWSRDSFLGYTF
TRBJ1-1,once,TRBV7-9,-,TGTGCCAGCAGCTTAGCGGAACTCGGGGACACTGAAGCTTTCTTT,CASSLAELGDTEAFF
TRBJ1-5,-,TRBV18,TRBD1,TGTGCCAGCTCACGGGACAGGGATCAGCCCCAGCATTTT,CASSRDRDQPQHF
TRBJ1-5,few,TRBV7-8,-,TGTGCCAGCAGCCAACACGTGGATCAGCCCCAGCATTTT,CASSQHVDQPQHF
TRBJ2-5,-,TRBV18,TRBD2,TGTGCCAGCTCGCCGAAGAGCGGGGGGCCTAGAGAGACCCAGTACTTC,CASSPKSGGPRETQYF
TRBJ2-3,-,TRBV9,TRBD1,TGTGCCAGCAGCGTAGGGGTCGACAGGGCGGATACGCAGTATTTT,CASSVGVDRADTQYF
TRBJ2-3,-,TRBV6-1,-,TGTGCCAGCAGTGAGGTCGGTGGGGGAGTCACAGATACGCAGTATTTT,CASSEVGGGVTDTQYF
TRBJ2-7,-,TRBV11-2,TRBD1,TGTGCCAGCAGCTTGGACAGGCCCTACGAGCAGTACTTC,CASSLDRPYEQYF
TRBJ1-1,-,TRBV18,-,TGTGCCAGCTCAGAAACTATGAACACTGAAGCTTTCTTT,CASSETMNTEAFF
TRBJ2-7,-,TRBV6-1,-,TGTGCCAGCAGTAATCGGGACAAGAGGTACGAGCAGTACTTC,CASSNRDKRYEQYF
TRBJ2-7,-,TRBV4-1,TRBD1,TGCGCCAGCAGCCAAGATCCCGGACAGGGTGCCTACGAGCAGTACTTC,CASSQDPGQGAYEQYF
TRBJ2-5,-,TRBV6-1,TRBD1,TGTGCCAGCAAGGACAGGGGGCTTGAGGAGACCCAGTACTTC,CASKDRGLEETQYF
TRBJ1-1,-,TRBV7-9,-,TGTGCCAGCAGCTATAATGGGCAACCTAAAACTGAAGCTTTCTTT,CASSYNGQPKTEAFF
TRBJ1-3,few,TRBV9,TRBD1,TGTGCCAGCAGCCAGGGACAGGGGGTTAGAAACACCATATATTTT,CASSQGQGVRNTIYF
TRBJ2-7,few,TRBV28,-,TGTGCCAGCACAGCCATAACGATCTACGAGCAGTACTTC,CASTAITIYEQYF
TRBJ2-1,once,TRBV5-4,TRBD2,TGTGCCAGCAGCTTGGCCGGGAGGGGAGAATACAATGAGCAGTTCTTC,CASSLAGRGEYNEQFF
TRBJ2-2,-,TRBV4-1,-,TGCGCCAGCAGCCAAGATCGGGCCGTAGGCGGGGAGCTGTTTTTT,CASSQDRAVGGELFF
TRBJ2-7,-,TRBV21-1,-,TGTGCCAGCAGCCCCATCGCGGGAAGCTACGAGCAGTACTTC,CASSPIAGSYEQYF
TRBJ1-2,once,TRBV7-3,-,TGTGCCAGCAGCCCCAGCGGAACGTCTTTACGGGGCTACACCTTC,CASSPSGTSLRGYTF
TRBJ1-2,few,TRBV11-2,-,TGTGCCAGCAGCGGAATTCAGGGCGGGTTTGGCTACACCTTC,CASSGIQGGFGYTF
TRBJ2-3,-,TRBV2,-,TGTGCCAGCTCGACCGCCCGAGATACGCAGTATTTT,CASSTARDTQYF
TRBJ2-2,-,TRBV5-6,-,TGTGCCAGCAGCTTGGCCTCGTGGACCGGGGAGCTGTTTTTT,CASSLASWTGELFF
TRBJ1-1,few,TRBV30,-,TGTGCCTGGAGTGTACGAGGGGGTGCTACTGAAGCTTTCTTT,CAWSVRGGATEAFF
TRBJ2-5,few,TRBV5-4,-,TGTGCCAGCAGTAACGGGGAGACCCAGTACTTC,CASSNGETQYF